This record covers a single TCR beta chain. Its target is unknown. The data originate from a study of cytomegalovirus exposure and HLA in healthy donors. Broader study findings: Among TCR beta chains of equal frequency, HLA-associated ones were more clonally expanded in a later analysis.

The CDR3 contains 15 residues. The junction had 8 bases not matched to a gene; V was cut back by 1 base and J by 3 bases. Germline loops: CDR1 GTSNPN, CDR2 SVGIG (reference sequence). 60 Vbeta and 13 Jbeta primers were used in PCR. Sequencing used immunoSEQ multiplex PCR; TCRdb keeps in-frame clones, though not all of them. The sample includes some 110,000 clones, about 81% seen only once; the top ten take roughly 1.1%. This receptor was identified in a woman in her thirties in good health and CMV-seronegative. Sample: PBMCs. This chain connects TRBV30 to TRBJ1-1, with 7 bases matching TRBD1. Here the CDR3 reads CAWSGKQGKDTEAFF. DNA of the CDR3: TGTGCCTGGAGTGGAAAACAGGGGAAAGACACTGAAGCTTTCTTT.